The sample holds many counts of the clone carrying this TCR beta chain. Time point denoted: before trial treatment. Administered to the donors were nivolumab, ipilimumab, aspirin, low-dose cyclophosphamide and low-dose radiotherapy. Qualifying patients carried advanced solid tumors devoid of tumor-infiltrating lymphocytes. The data were obtained in a study of low-dose radiotherapy and immunotherapy resistance in tumors. The wider study: From cycle 1 day 1, patients took oral aspirin 300 mg every day for four cycles.

With TRAV- and TRBV-specific primers, first-strand cDNA was made, covering the alpha and beta chains. The TCRs were subjected to amplification over 20 PCR cycles employing a constant-region primer in conjunction with a V-primer adapter. The mRNA which had been isolated was amplified by in vitro transcription. TCRdb reanalysed the reads using MiXCR and keeps one entry per CDR3 protein. In the table there are 75,000 to 95,000 distinct CDR3 sequences, 15% to 20% of which are singletons. Sequencing used PBMCs, obtained before treatment. The origin of this receptor is a male donor with prostate cancer.

CDR3 sequence reads: CASTQQRTDSGYGYTF. The CDR3 bases are TGTGCCAGCACTCAACAGCGGACGGACAGCGGCTATGGCTACACCTTC. The genes are TRBV7-9 and TRBJ1-2; D perhaps matches TRBD1 (6 bases). The length of the CDR3 is 16 residues. The ends were cut back, 7 bases at V and 4 bases at J, with 22 bases in the middle. Germline CDR1 and CDR2: SEHNR and FQNEAQ (reference sequence).